This T cell receptor beta chain was found in a study of neurological immune-mediated disorders. Unsorted libraries were derived from 2 million PBMCs stored at -80 C. This clonotype has ten or more counts. Sequencing runs each yielded over 190 million TCR-beta sequences from 15-18 subjects. MiXCR was run by TCRdb on the 5' RACE reads, yielding one entry per CDR3 protein. Of 42,000 or so distinct CDR3 sequences in the sample, around 2.5% were seen once. Material: PBMCs. The clonotype comes from a man in his thirties or forties with multiple sclerosis.

In nucleotides, the CDR3 is TGTGCCAGCAGCTCTGCGACAGGGGCAGAGACCCAGTACTTC. Translating it yields CASSSATGAETQYF. This chain joins TRBV5-5 and TRBJ2-5; 8 bases are a match to TRBD1. The CDR3 covers 14 residues. Germline V gene lookup returns CDR1 SGHKS and CDR2 YYEKEE (reference sequence). V lost 3 bases and J lost 4; bases outside the gene matches: 5.